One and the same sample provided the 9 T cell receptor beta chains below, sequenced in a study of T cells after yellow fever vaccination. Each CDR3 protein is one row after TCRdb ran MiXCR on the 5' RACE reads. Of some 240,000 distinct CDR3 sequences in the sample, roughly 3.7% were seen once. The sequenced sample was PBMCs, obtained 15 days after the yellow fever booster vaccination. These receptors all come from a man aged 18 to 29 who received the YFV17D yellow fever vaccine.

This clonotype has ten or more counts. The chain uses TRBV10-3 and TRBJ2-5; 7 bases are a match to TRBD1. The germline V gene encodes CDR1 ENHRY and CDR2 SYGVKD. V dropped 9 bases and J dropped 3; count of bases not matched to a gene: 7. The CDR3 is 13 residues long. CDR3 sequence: CAILDRIKETQYF. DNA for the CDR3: TGTGCCATTTTGGACAGGATCAAAGAGACCCAGTACTTC.

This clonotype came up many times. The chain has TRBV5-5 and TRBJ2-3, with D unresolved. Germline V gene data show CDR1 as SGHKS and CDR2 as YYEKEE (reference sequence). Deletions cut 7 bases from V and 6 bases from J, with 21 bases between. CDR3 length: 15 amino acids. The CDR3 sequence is CASGPGLLLTDTQYF. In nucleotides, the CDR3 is TGTGCCAGCGGGCCGGGTCTTCTCTTGACGGATACGCAGTATTTT.

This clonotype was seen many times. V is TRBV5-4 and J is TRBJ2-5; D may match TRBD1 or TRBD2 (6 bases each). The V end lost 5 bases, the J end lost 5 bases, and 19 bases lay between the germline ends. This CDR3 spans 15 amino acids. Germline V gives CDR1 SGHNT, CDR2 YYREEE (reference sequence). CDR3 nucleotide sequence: TGTGCCAGCAGTCGGGTTTGGGGGGCCGAGGAGACCCAGTACTTC. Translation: CASSRVWGAEETQYF.

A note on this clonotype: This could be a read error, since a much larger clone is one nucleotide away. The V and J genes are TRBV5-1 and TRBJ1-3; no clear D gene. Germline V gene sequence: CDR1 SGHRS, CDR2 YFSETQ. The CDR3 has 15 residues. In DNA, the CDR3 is TGCGCCAGCAGGACGGACCCATTCTCTGGAAACACCATGTATTTT. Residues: CASRTDPFSGNTMYF.

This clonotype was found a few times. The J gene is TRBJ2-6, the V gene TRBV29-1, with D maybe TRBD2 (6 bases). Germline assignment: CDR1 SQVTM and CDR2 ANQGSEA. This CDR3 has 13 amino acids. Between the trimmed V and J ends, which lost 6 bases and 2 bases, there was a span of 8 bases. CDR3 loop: CSVEGTGANVLTF. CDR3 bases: TGCAGCGTGGAGGGAACTGGGGCCAACGTCCTGACTTTC.

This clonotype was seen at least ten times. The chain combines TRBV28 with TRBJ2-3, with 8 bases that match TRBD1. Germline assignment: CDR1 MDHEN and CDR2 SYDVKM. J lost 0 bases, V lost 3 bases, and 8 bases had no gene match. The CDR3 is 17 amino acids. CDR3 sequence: CASSLGVQGASTDTQYF. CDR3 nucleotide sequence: TGTGCCAGCAGTTTGGGGGTCCAGGGGGCTAGCACAGATACGCAGTATTTT.

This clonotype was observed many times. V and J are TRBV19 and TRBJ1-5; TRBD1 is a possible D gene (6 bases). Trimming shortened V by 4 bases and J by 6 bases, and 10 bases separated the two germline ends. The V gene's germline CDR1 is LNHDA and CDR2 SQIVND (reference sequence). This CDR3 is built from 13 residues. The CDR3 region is CASSRGATQPQHF. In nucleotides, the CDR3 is TGTGCCAGTAGTAGGGGGGCAACTCAGCCCCAGCATTTT. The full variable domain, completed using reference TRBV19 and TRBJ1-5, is DGGITQSPKYLFRKEGQNVTLSCEQNLNHDAMYWYRQDPGQGLRLIYYSQIVNDFQKGDIAEGYSVSREKKESFPLTVTSAQKNPTAFYLCASSRGATQPQHFGDGTRLSIL.

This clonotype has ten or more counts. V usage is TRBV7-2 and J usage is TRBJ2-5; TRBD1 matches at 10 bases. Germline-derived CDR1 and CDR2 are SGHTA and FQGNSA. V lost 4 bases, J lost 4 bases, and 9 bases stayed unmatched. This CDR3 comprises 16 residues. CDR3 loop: CASSSEGQGLLETQYF. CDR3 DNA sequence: TGTGCCAGCAGCTCTGAGGGACAGGGGTTATTAGAGACCCAGTACTTC.

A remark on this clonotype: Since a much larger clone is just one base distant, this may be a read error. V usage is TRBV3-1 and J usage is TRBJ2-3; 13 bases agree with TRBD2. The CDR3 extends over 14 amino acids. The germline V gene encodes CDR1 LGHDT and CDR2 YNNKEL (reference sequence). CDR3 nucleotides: TGTGGCAGCAGCCCGGGACTAGCGGGGACTACGCAGTATTTT. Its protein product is CGSSPGLAGTTQYF.